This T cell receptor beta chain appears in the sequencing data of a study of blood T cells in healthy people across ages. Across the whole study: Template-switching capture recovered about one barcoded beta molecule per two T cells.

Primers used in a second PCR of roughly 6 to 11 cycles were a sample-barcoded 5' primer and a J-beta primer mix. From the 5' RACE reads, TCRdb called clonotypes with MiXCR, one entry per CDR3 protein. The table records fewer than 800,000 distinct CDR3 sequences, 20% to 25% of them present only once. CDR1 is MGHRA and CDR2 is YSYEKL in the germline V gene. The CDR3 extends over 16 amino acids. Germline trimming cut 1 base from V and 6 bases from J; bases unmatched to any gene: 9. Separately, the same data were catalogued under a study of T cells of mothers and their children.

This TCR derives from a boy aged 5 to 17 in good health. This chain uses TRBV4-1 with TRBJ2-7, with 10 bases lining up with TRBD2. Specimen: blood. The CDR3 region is CASSQGVASGSGEQYF. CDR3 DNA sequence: TGCGCCAGCAGCCAAGGTGTGGCTAGCGGGAGTGGCGAGCAGTACTTC.